This T cell receptor beta chain appears in the sequencing data of a study of T cells expressing NK-cell markers. Study-level information: One of eight sequenced donors was HCMV-seronegative; the other seven were seropositive. Findings and caveats of the study: Of CD8+ T cells, about 1.0-8% belonged to dominant NKG2C+ clonotypes in six or seven donors. In a few donors, these clonotypes also led the CD3+CD56-NKG2C+ fraction.

The authors generated TCR beta cDNA through 5'RACE template switching with UMIs. TCRdb reprocessed the 5' RACE reads and keeps a single row for each CDR3 protein, giving no DNA. This sample's clone table lists 400,000 or so distinct CDR3 sequences. Concerning this clonotype: No antigen is known for it.

The CDR3 runs to 15 residues. CDR1 SGHRS and CDR2 YFSETQ come from the germline V gene. Input material: blood T cells: a sorted CD56 or NKG2C T cell subset, CD4+ or CD8+ T cells, or bulk PBMC T cells (not recorded which). The V and J genes are TRBV5-1 and TRBJ1-2. This TCR was recovered from a woman aged 45-65 years in good health. CDR3 amino acids: CASSQAGGNTYGYTF.